The rows below give T cell receptor beta chains drawn from one sample of a study of tumor-infiltrating lymphocytes in oesophageal squamous cell carcinoma. In TCRdb, the PCR reads were re-called with MiXCR into one record per CDR3 protein. The sample yields some 15,000 distinct CDR3 sequences, approximately 46% seen once. The specimen sequenced was blood. The receptors stem from a female donor with esophageal squamous cell carcinoma. Both conserved end residues are part of each CDR3. A D gene is named only where the DNA matches it firmly. A clone size is listed for some rows: how often the clone was seen (once, few, many), or a class if it is expanded.

j_gene	abundance	v_gene	d_gene	CDR3aa	CDR3nt
TRBJ2-7	.	TRBV6-2/TRBV6-3	TRBD2	CASSYKGLAVGVDEQYF	TGTGCCAGCAGTTACAAGGGACTAGCGGTAGGCGTTGATGAGCAGTACTTC
TRBJ2-1	.	TRBV7-2	.	CASSSMSTAGIYEQFF	TGTGCCAGCAGCTCCATGAGCACCGCGGGAATCTACGAGCAGTTCTTC
TRBJ2-1	.	TRBV28	TRBD1	CASSGWDSSYNEQFF	TGTGCCAGCAGTGGGTGGGACAGTTCCTACAATGAGCAGTTCTTC
TRBJ2-7	medium-sized	TRBV7-4	TRBD2	CASRGTSGKGNSYNEQYF	TGTGCCAGCAGAGGGACTAGCGGGAAGGGGAACTCCTACAATGAGCAGTACTTC
TRBJ2-1	.	TRBV6-8	.	CASTGGTAYNEQFF	TGTGCCAGCACCGGTGGGACGGCATACAATGAGCAGTTCTTC
TRBJ2-3	few	TRBV5-8	.	CASSLVTATIDTQYF	TGTGCCAGCAGCTTGGTGACAGCTACTATAGATACGCAGTATTTT
TRBJ1-2	medium-sized	TRBV6-1	.	CASSERITRPGGLYGYTF	TGTGCCAGCAGTGAACGCATAACCCGACCGGGGGGCCTCTATGGCTACACCTTC
TRBJ1-1	.	TRBV6-1	.	CASARRGVEAFF	TGTGCCAGCGCTCGTCGGGGGGTGGAGGCTTTCTTT
TRBJ2-7	many	TRBV10-3	TRBD1	CAIRLGQGSEQYF	TGTGCCATCCGTTTGGGACAGGGCTCCGAGCAGTACTTC
TRBJ1-2	.	TRBV6-1	.	CASRHRDNYGYTF	TGTGCCAGCAGGCATAGAGACAACTATGGCTACACCTTC
TRBJ2-3	.	TRBV25-1	TRBD2	CASSPFQREGPNEQYF	TGTGCCAGCAGTCCATTCCAGCGGGAGGGCCCCAATGAGCAGTATTTT
TRBJ2-7	few	TRBV19	TRBD2	CASRKREGNEQYF	TGTGCCAGTAGGAAGCGGGAGGGTAACGAGCAGTACTTC
TRBJ2-3	few	TRBV12-3/TRBV12-4	TRBD1	CASSSRDRGVTDTQYF	TGTGCCAGCAGTTCCCGGGACAGGGGAGTTACAGATACGCAGTATTTT
TRBJ2-1	.	TRBV12-3/TRBV12-4	TRBD2	CASSSRSGGFNEQFF	TGTGCCAGCAGTTCCCGGAGCGGGGGGTTCAATGAGCAGTTCTTC
TRBJ2-3	few	TRBV7-9	.	CASSLAPRSHTQYF	TGTGCCAGCAGCTTAGCGCCCCGGAGTCATACGCAGTATTTT
TRBJ2-5	many	TRBV12-3/TRBV12-4	.	CASRASANEQYF	TGTGCCAGCAGGGCTAGCGCCAATGAGCAGTACTTC
TRBJ2-7	few	TRBV7-2	TRBD2	CASSLGAGVRSYEQYF	TGTGCCAGCAGCTTAGGGGCGGGAGTTCGGTCCTACGAGCAGTACTTC
TRBJ2-5	.	TRBV7-3	TRBD2	CASSLTEAGGPETQYF	TGTGCCAGCAGCTTAACGGAAGCGGGGGGCCCAGAGACCCAGTACTTC
TRBJ2-7	.	TRBV7-2	.	CASSPWAVGGEQYF	TGTGCCAGCAGCCCCTGGGCGGTTGGTGGTGAGCAGTACTTC
TRBJ2-3	many	TRBV12-3/TRBV12-4	TRBD2	CASSPTSGGGDTQYF	TGTGCCAGCAGTCCGACTAGCGGGGGGGGCGATACGCAGTATTTT
TRBJ2-7	many	TRBV4-2	TRBD2	CASSQEPSGSTSYEQYF	TGTGCCAGCAGCCAAGAACCCAGCGGGAGTACCTCCTACGAGCAGTACTTC
TRBJ2-5	.	TRBV7-6	.	CASSVGETQYF	TGTGCCAGCAGCGTTGGAGAGACCCAGTACTTC
TRBJ1-5	.	TRBV6-6	TRBD1	CASNEQGRQPQHF	TGTGCCAGCAACGAACAGGGGAGACAGCCCCAGCATTTT
TRBJ2-3	.	TRBV7-3	.	CASSRTGGTDTQYF	TGTGCCAGCAGCCGAACGGGGGGCACAGATACGCAGTATTTT
TRBJ1-2	many	TRBV4-3	TRBD1	CASSQDNGQGASGYTF	TGCGCCAGCAGCCAAGATAATGGGCAGGGGGCATCTGGCTACACCTTC
TRBJ2-7	.	TRBV5-1	.	CASSWGTFNSYEQYF	TGCGCCAGCAGCTGGGGGACATTTAATTCCTACGAGCAGTACTTC
TRBJ2-3	few	TRBV7-6	.	CASSRYQDTQYF	TGTGCCAGCAGCAGATACCAAGATACGCAGTATTTT
TRBJ1-4	many	TRBV2	.	CASSDRGFEKLFF	TGTGCCAGCAGTGATAGGGGGTTTGAAAAACTGTTTTTT
TRBJ2-2	once	TRBV11-3	TRBD1	CASSSRDRGPNTGELFF	TGTGCCAGCAGCAGCCGGGACAGGGGGCCAAACACCGGGGAGCTGTTTTTT
TRBJ2-1	.	TRBV7-8	.	CASSLVRGNEQFF	TGTGCCAGCAGCTTAGTTCGGGGGAATGAGCAGTTCTTC
TRBJ2-7	many	TRBV2	.	CASSVGMYEQYF	TGTGCCAGCAGTGTGGGGATGTACGAGCAGTACTTC
TRBJ2-3	many	TRBV27	.	CASSPNTDTQYF	TGCGCCAGCAGCCCAAACACAGATACGCAGTATTTT
TRBJ2-5	.	TRBV7-6	.	CASSLRSGGETQYF	TGTGCCAGCAGCTTACGGTCAGGGGGGGAGACCCAGTACTTC
TRBJ2-5	.	TRBV7-4	.	CASSLANGIETQYF	TGTGCCAGCAGCTTAGCGAACGGGATCGAGACCCAGTACTTC
TRBJ1-1	few	TRBV18	.	CASSPTELFTEAFF	TGTGCCAGCTCACCTACAGAATTGTTCACTGAAGCTTTCTTT
TRBJ2-1	.	TRBV12-3/TRBV12-4	.	CASSQPQEGSSYNEQFF	TGTGCCAGCAGTCAACCCCAGGAAGGGAGCTCCTACAATGAGCAGTTCTTC
TRBJ2-6	few	TRBV12-3/TRBV12-4	TRBD1	CASSRTGDSGANVLTF	TGTGCCAGCAGTCGGACAGGAGACTCTGGGGCCAACGTCCTGACTTTC
TRBJ2-1	.	TRBV7-8	.	CASSLLLSGPYNEQFF	TGTGCCAGCAGCTTACTCCTCTCCGGTCCCTACAATGAGCAGTTCTTC
TRBJ2-3	once	TRBV7-2	TRBD2	CASSSGTSGGFGADTQYF	TGTGCCAGCAGCTCCGGGACTAGCGGGGGCTTTGGCGCAGATACGCAGTATTTT
TRBJ2-4	.	TRBV7-8	.	CASSPLTSFTGELYF	TGTGCCAGCAGCCCCTTGACTAGTTTCACCGGGGAGCTGTACTTC
TRBJ2-1	.	TRBV24-1	.	CATSEGTPKKQFF	TGTGCCACCAGTGAGGGGACACCGAAGAAGCAGTTCTTC
TRBJ1-5	many	TRBV24-1	.	CATSEANQPQHF	TGTGCCACCAGTGAGGCAAATCAGCCCCAGCATTTT
TRBJ2-5	.	TRBV7-2	TRBD2	CASTLAGGIETQYF	TGTGCCAGCACCTTAGCGGGAGGGATTGAGACCCAGTACTTC
TRBJ1-2	medium-sized	TRBV7-2	.	CASSSGPNYGYTF	TGTGCCAGCAGCTCCGGACCTAACTATGGCTACACCTTC
TRBJ2-1	few	TRBV7-8	.	CASSYLEGWVGEQFF	TGTGCCAGCAGCTATTTGGAGGGATGGGTCGGGGAGCAGTTCTTC
TRBJ2-7	.	TRBV7-8	.	CASTPKGGGNEQYF	TGTGCCAGCACTCCCAAGGGTGGAGGGAATGAGCAGTACTTC
TRBJ2-5	many	TRBV19	.	CATLGGETQYF	TGTGCCACCTTAGGGGGGGAGACCCAGTACTTC
TRBJ2-7	once	TRBV7-6	.	CASSLAEGPYEQYF	TGTGCCAGCAGCTTGGCAGAGGGTCCCTACGAGCAGTACTTC
TRBJ1-1	.	TRBV7-2	.	CASSLGPLAATGGHTEAFF	TGTGCCAGCAGCTTAGGTCCTCTCGCTGCGACAGGAGGGCACACTGAAGCTTTCTTT
TRBJ1-2	.	TRBV27	.	CASSLDFRYGYTF	TGTGCCAGCAGTTTGGACTTCCGGTATGGCTACACCTTC
TRBJ2-7	.	TRBV7-2	.	CASSPRLASYEQYF	TGTGCCAGCAGCCCGAGGCTGGCGTCCTACGAGCAGTACTTC
TRBJ2-7	few	TRBV7-6	.	CASIGGTSYEQYF	TGTGCCAGCATCGGCGGGACCTCCTACGAGCAGTACTTC
TRBJ1-2	medium-sized	TRBV7-9	.	CASSLLRVDGYTF	TGTGCCAGCAGCTTACTCAGGGTTGATGGCTACACCTTC